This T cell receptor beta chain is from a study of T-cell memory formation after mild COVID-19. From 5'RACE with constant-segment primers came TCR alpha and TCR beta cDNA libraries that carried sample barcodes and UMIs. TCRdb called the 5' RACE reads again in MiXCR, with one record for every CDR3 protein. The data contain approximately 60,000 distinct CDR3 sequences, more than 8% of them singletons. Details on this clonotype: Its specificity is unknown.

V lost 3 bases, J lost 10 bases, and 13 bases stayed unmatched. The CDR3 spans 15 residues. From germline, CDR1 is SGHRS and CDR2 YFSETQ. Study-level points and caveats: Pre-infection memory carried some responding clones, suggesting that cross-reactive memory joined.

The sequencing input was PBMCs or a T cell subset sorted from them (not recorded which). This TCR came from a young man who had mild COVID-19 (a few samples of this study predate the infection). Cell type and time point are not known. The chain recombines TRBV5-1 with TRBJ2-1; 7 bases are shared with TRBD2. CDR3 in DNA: TGCGCCAGCAGCTCCCGATCCGGGCCAGCGGGGGAGCAGTTCTTC. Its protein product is CASSSRSGPAGEQFF.